This entry concerns a single T cell receptor beta chain. The antigen is not known. V lost 0 bases to trimming and J lost 6 bases; unmatched junction nucleotides: 5. The CDR3 totals 15 residues. Germline V gene lookup returns CDR1 DFQATT and CDR2 SNEGSKA (reference sequence). This sample stems from a study of CD8 T cells in ankylosing spondylitis. TCRdb re-analysed the 5' RACE reads in MiXCR, keeping a single row per CDR3 protein. The sample gives fewer than 500,000 distinct CDR3 sequences, 20% to 30% of which show up once; about 0.92% is in the top ten. Study results and caveats: Researchers reportedly found disease-linked clones significantly enriched in matched ankylosing spondylitis synovial fluid. The study identified a TCR beta motif of under 10 highly homologous variants that appeared characteristic of ankylosing spondylitis blood.

The specimen was blood, either unsorted or a sorted T cell fraction (not recorded which). The receptor was isolated from a male donor with ankylosing spondylitis. V and J are TRBV20-1 and TRBJ1-4; 9 bases are shared with TRBD1. As DNA, the CDR3 is TGCAGTGCTAGAGATCTCCGGACAGGGGATGAAAAACTGTTTTTT. This gives the protein CSARDLRTGDEKLFF.